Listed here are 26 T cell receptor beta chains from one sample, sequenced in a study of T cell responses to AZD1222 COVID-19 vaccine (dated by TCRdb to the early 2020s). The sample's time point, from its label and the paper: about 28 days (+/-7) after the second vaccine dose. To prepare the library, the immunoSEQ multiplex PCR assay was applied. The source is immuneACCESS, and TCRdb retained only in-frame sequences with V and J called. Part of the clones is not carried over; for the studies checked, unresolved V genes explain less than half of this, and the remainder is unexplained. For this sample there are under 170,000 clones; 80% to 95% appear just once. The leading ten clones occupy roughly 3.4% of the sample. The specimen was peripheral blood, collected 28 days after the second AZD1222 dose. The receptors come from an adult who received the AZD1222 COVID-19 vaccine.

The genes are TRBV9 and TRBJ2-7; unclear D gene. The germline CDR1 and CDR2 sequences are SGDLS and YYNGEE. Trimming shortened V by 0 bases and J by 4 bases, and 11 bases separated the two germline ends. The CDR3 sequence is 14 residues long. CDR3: CASSVGDDSYEQYF. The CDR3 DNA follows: TGTGCCAGCAGCGTAGGAGACGACTCTTACGAGCAGTACTTC.

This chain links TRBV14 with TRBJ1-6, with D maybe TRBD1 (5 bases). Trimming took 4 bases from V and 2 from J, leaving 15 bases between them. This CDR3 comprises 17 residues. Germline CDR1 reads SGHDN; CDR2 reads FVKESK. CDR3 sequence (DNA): TGTGCCAGCAGCCGGGGACGAGTCAGCCCCTATAATTCACCCCTCCACTTT. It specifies CASSRGRVSPYNSPLHF.

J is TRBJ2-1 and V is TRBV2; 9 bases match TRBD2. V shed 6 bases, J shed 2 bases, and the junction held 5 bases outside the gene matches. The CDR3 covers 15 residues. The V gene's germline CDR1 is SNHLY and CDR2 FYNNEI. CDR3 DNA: TGTGCCAGCAGCCTAGGACTAGCGACCTACAATGAGCAGTTCTTC. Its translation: CASSLGLATYNEQFF.

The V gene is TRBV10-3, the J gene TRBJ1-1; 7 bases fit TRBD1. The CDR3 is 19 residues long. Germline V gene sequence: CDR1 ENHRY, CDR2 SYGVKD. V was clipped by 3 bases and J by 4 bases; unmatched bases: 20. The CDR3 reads CAISDSGPYNRGESTEAFF. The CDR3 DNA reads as TGTGCCATCAGTGATTCTGGGCCTTATAACAGGGGCGAGAGCACTGAAGCTTTCTTT.

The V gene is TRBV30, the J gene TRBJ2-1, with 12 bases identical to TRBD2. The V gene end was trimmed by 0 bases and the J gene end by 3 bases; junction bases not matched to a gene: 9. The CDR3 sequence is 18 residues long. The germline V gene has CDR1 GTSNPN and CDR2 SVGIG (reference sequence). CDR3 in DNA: TGTGCCTGGAGTGTACTCCTAGCGGGAGGGTATTTCTACAATGAGCAGTTCTTC. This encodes CAWSVLLAGGYFYNEQFF.

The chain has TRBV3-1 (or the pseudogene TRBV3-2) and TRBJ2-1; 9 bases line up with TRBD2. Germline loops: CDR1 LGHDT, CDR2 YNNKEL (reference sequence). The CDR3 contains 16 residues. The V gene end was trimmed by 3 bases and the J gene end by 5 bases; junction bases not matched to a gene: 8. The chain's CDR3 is CASSHKAGGPHNEQFF. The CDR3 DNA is TGTGCCAGCAGCCACAAGGCGGGAGGGCCCCACAATGAGCAGTTCTTC.

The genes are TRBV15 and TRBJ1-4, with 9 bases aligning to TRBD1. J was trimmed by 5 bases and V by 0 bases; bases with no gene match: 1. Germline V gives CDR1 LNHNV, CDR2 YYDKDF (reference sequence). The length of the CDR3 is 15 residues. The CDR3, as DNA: TGTGCCACCAGCAGAGATGGACAGGGGAATGAAAAACTGTTTTTT. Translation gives CATSRDGQGNEKLFF.

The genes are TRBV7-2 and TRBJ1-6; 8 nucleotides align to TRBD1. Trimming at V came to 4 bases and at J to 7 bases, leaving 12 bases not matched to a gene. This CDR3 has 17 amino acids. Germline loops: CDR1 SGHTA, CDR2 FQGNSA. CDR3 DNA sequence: TGTGCCAGCAGCTCTCTGACAGGGGCGAACCTGAATTCACCCCTCCACTTT. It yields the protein CASSSLTGANLNSPLHF.

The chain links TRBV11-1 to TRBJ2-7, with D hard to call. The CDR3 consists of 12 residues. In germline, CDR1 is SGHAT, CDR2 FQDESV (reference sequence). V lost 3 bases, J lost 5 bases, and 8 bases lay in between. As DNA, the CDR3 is TGTGCCAGCAGCTTCCGGCTCGACGAGCAGTACTTC. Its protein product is CASSFRLDEQYF.

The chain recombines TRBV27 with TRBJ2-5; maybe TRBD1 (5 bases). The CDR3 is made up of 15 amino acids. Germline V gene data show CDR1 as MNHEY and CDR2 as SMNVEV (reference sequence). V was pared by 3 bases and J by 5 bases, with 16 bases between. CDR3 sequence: CASSLSRESWETQYF. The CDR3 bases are TGTGCCAGCAGTTTGTCCAGGGAAAGTTGGGAGACCCAGTACTTC.

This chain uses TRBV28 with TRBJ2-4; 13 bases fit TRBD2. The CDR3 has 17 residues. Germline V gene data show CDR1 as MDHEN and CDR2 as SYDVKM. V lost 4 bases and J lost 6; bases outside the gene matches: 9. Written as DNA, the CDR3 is TGTGCCAGCAGTTCTCTGCCCGGGACTAGCGGGACAAACATTCAGTACTTC. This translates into CASSSLPGTSGTNIQYF.

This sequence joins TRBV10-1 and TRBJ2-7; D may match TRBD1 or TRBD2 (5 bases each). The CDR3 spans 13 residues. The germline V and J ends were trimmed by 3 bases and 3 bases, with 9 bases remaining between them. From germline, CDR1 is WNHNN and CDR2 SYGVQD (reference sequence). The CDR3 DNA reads TGCGCCAGCAGTGACGGGGCCGACTACGAGCAGTACTTC. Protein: CASSDGADYEQYF.

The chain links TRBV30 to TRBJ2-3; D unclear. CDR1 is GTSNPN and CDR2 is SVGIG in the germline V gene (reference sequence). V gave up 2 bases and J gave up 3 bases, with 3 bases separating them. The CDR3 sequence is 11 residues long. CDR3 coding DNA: TGTGCCTGGAGTCCGACAGATACGCAGTATTTT. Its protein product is CAWSPTDTQYF.

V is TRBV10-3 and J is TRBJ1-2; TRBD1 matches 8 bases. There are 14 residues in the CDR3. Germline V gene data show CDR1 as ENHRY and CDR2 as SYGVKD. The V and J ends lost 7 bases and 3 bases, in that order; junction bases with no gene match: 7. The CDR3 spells CAIKGQGIDYGYTF. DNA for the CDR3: TGTGCCATCAAAGGACAGGGAATAGACTATGGCTACACCTTC.

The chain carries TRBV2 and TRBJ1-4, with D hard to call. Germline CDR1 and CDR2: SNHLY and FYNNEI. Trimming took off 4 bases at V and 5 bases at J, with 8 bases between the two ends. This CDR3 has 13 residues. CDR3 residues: CASSVSQNEKLFF. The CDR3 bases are TGTGCCAGCAGTGTTTCGCAGAATGAAAAACTGTTTTTT. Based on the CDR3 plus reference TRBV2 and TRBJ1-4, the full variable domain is EPEVTQTPSHQVTQMGQEVILRCVPISNHLYFYWYRQILGQKVEFLVSFYNNEISEKSEIFDDQFSVERPDGSNFTLKIRSTKLEDSAMYFCASSVSQNEKLFFGSGTQLSVL.

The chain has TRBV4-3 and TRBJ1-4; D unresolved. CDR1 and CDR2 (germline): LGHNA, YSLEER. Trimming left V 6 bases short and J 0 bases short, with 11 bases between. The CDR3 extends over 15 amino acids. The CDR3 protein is CASSKDYATNEKLFF. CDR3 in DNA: TGCGCCAGCAGTAAGGATTATGCAACTAATGAAAAACTGTTTTTT.

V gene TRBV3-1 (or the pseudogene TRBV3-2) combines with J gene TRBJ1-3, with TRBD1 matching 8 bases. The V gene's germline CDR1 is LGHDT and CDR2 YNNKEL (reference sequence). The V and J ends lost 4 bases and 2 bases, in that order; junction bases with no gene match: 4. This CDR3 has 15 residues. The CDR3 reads CASSLGQGTGNTIYF. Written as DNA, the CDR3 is TGTGCCAGCAGCCTAGGACAGGGTACTGGAAACACCATATATTTT.

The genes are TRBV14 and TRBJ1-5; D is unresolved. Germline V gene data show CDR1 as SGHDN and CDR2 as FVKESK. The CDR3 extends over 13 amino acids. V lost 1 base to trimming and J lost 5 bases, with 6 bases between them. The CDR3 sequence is CASSQGWDQPQHF. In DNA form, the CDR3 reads TGTGCCAGCAGCCAAGGTTGGGATCAGCCCCAGCATTTT. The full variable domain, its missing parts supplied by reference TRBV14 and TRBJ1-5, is EAGVTQFPSHSVIEKGQTVTLRCDPISGHDNLYWYRRVMGKEIKFLLHFVKESKQDESGMPNNRFLAERTGGTYSTLKVQPAELEDSGVYFCASSQGWDQPQHFGDGTRLSIL.

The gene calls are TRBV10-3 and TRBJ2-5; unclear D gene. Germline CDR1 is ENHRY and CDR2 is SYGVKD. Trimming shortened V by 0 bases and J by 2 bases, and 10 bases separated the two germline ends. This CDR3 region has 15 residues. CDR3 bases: TGTGCCATCAGTGAGTCGACGACGGATCAAGAGACCCAGTACTTC. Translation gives CAISESTTDQETQYF.

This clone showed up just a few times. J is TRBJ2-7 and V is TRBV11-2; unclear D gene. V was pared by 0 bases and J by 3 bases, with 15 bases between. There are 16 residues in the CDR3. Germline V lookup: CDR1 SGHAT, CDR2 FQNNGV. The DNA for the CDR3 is TGTGCCAGCAGCTTAGATCCCGGACCCCGAGGCTACGAGCAGTACTTC. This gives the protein CASSLDPGPRGYEQYF.

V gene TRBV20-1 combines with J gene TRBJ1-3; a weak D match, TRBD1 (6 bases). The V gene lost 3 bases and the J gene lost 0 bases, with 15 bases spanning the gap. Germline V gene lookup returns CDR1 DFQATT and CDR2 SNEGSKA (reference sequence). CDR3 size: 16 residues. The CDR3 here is CSASIGGGGSGNTIYF. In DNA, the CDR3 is TGCAGTGCTAGTATCGGTGGAGGGGGCTCTGGAAACACCATATATTTT.

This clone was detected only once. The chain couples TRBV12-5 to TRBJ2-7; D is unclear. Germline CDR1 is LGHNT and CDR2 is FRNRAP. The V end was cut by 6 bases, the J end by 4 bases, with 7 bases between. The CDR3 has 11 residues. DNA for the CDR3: TGTGCTAGTGGCGCGCTATACGAGCAGTACTTC. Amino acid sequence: CASGALYEQYF.

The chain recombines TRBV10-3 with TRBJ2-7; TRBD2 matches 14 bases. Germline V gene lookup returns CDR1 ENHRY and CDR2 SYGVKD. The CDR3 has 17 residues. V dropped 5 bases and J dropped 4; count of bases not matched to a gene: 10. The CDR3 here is CAISLHGTSGSKYEQYF. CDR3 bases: TGTGCCATCAGTCTACACGGGACTAGCGGGAGTAAGTACGAGCAGTACTTC.

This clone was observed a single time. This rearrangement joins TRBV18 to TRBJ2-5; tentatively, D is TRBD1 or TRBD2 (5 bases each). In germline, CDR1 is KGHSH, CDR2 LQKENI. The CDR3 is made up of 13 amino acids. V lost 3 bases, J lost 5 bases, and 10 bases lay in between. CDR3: CASSPGPGETQYF. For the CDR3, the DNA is TGTGCCAGCTCACCGGGGCCGGGGGAGACCCAGTACTTC.

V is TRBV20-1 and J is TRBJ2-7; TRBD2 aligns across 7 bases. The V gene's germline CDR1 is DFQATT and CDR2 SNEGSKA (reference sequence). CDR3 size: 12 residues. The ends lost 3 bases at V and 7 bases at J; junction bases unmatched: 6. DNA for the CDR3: TGCAGTGCTAGTGGACCGGGAGGTGAGCAGTACTTC. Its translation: CSASGPGGEQYF.

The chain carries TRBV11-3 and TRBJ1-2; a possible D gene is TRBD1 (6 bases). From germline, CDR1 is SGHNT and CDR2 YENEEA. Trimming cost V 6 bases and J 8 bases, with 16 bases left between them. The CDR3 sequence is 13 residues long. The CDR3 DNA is TGTGCCAGCAGACCTACAGGGATCGGCGGCTACACCTTC. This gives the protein CASRPTGIGGYTF.